The rows below give T cell receptor beta chains drawn from one sample of a study of control samples from healthy donors and cancer patients. The assay was immunoSEQ multiplex PCR, and TCRdb's table has in-frame clones only and misses some. The data show 100,000 to 150,000 clones, 80% to 95% seen once. Material for sequencing was PBMCs. These receptors were collected from a man older than 75 with head and neck cancer. CDR3s include the opening cysteine and the closing phenylalanine or tryptophan. The D gene is left open where the match is weak. Size is omitted from some rows. Given values are once, few, many or a class for expanded clones.

J gene,V gene,D gene,clone size,CDR3 protein,CDR3 DNA
TRBJ1-5,TRBV7-2,TRBD1,NA,CASSLRQGYQPQHF,TGTGCCAGCAGCTTAAGACAGGGGTATCAGCCCCAGCATTTT
TRBJ2-2,TRBV27,TRBD1,NA,CASSFDRAPGTGELFF,TGTGCCAGCAGTTTTGACAGGGCCCCGGGGACCGGGGAGCTGTTTTTT
TRBJ2-3,TRBV5-1,NA,NA,CASSLVSGASIDTQYF,TGCGCCAGCAGCTTGGTATCAGGGGCGAGTATAGATACGCAGTATTTT
TRBJ1-1,TRBV15,TRBD1,NA,CATSRVDRGLEAFF,TGTGCCACCAGCAGAGTTGACAGGGGGCTAGAAGCTTTCTTT
TRBJ1-5,TRBV30,NA,NA,CAWSAGQGDQPQHF,TGTGCCTGGAGTGCAGGACAAGGGGATCAGCCCCAGCATTTT
TRBJ2-7,TRBV30,NA,once,CAWSVGLGVNYEQYF,TGTGCCTGGAGTGTAGGTTTGGGGGTGAACTACGAGCAGTACTTC
TRBJ1-2,TRBV4-2,NA,NA,CASSQDLDQRGYTF,TGTGCCAGCAGCCAAGATTTGGACCAGAGGGGCTACACCTTC
TRBJ2-1,TRBV29-1,TRBD2,NA,CSVNSGRAVEQFF,TGCAGCGTCAATAGCGGGAGGGCCGTTGAGCAGTTCTTC
TRBJ2-1,TRBV6-5,NA,NA,CASTPGLREQFF,TGTGCCAGTACTCCGGGGCTACGAGAGCAGTTCTTC
TRBJ2-4,TRBV6-2/TRBV6-3,NA,NA,CASSSGWGAKNIQYF,TGTGCCAGCAGCTCGGGGTGGGGGGCCAAAAACATTCAGTACTTC
TRBJ2-3,TRBV27,TRBD2,NA,CASRLAGEGWTDTQYF,TGTGCCAGCAGGTTAGCGGGAGAAGGGTGGACAGATACGCAGTATTTT
TRBJ1-5,TRBV6-2/TRBV6-3,TRBD1,NA,CASSKQGQSQPQHF,TGTGCCAGCAGTAAACAGGGGCAAAGTCAGCCCCAGCATTTT
TRBJ2-3,TRBV9,NA,NA,CASSVVSQAQNTQYF,TGTGCCAGCAGCGTAGTTAGCCAAGCCCAGAATACGCAGTATTTT
TRBJ1-4,TRBV27,NA,NA,CASSVIATNEKLFF,TGTGCCAGCAGCGTCATTGCAACTAATGAAAAACTGTTTTTT
TRBJ2-3,TRBV27,TRBD1,NA,CASRLTGWDTDTQYF,TGTGCCAGCAGACTGACAGGGTGGGACACAGATACGCAGTATTTT
TRBJ2-7,TRBV7-9,TRBD1,NA,CASRETGGPEDEQYF,TGTGCCAGCAGAGAAACAGGGGGCCCGGAGGACGAGCAGTACTTC
TRBJ2-1,TRBV18,NA,once,CASSGVDEQFF,TGTGCCAGCTCCGGGGTCGATGAGCAGTTCTTC
TRBJ1-4,TRBV21-1,NA,NA,CASSKKGLRGGEKLFF,TGTGCCAGCAGCAAGAAAGGACTCAGGGGGGGTGAAAAACTGTTTTTT
TRBJ1-6,TRBV4-1,TRBD1,NA,CASSHPSGGLNSPLHF,TGCGCCAGCAGCCATCCCTCAGGGGGCTTGAATTCACCCCTCCACTTT
TRBJ1-2,TRBV5-1,NA,NA,CASSLEGGEGYTF,TGCGCCAGCAGCTTGGAAGGGGGGGAAGGCTACACCTTC
TRBJ1-2,TRBV4-2,NA,many,CASSRVSGGHYGYTF,TGTGCCAGCAGCCGTGTTAGCGGGGGGCACTATGGCTACACCTTC
TRBJ1-3,TRBV4-3,NA,NA,CASSHVQHPGNTIYF,TGCGCCAGCAGCCATGTACAGCATCCCGGAAACACCATATATTTT
TRBJ2-7,TRBV5-6,NA,NA,CASSLERGGLSSYEQYF,TGTGCCAGCAGCTTGGAGAGAGGCGGACTGAGCTCCTACGAGCAGTACTTC
TRBJ1-2,TRBV23-1,NA,NA,CASSQSEKNYGYTF,TGCGCCAGCAGTCAATCCGAGAAAAACTATGGCTACACCTTC
TRBJ1-1,TRBV30,NA,NA,CAWSEGVGNTEAFF,TGTGCCTGGAGTGAAGGGGTAGGGAACACTGAAGCTTTCTTT
TRBJ2-4,TRBV14,TRBD1,NA,CASSQERTGRKNIQYF,TGTGCCAGCAGCCAAGAGCGGACAGGGAGAAAAAACATTCAGTACTTC
TRBJ1-5,TRBV6-5,NA,NA,CASSRDKNQPQHF,TGTGCCAGCAGTCGGGACAAAAATCAGCCCCAGCATTTT
TRBJ2-1,TRBV6-2/TRBV6-3,NA,NA,CASSSGPAGSFFF,TGTGCCAGCAGTTCGGGCCCGGCGGGAAGCTTCTTCTTC
TRBJ2-7,TRBV11-2,NA,NA,CASSLDFGPTYEQYF,TGTGCCAGCAGCTTAGATTTCGGCCCTACCTACGAGCAGTACTTC
TRBJ1-2,TRBV12-3/TRBV12-4,NA,NA,CASSSDTYGYTF,TGTGCCAGCAGTTCCGACACCTATGGCTACACCTTC
TRBJ2-5,TRBV3-1/TRBV3-2,NA,NA,CASSQAPPETQYF,TGTGCCAGCAGCCAAGCTCCTCCGGAGACCCAGTACTTC
TRBJ2-6,TRBV4-1,NA,once,CASSQVVRITSRVGANVLTF,TGCGCCAGCAGCCAAGTAGTCCGAATTACTTCGAGGGTTGGGGCCAACGTCCTGACTTTC